This is a list of T cell receptor beta chains from one sample in a study of Ad26.COV2.S vaccination and SARS-CoV-2 variants. Measured with immunoSEQ multiplex PCR; TCRdb has only the in-frame clones, and not every one. The sample records about 400,000 clones, approximately 91% being singletons. The starting material was peripheral blood, obtained in a trial of Ad26.COV2.S vaccine versus placebo. The receptors originated from a person between 18 and 60 years old who received the Ad26.COV2.S COVID-19 vaccine or a placebo. CDR3s include the opening cysteine and the closing phenylalanine or tryptophan. A D gene is named only where the DNA matches it firmly. Some rows have no size entry. The others give once, few or many, or a class for an expanded clone.

J: TRBJ2-7; V: TRBV19; size: NA; D: TRBD2; CDR3: CASSRSGISYEQYF; DNA: TGTGCCAGTAGCCGTAGCGGGATCTCCTACGAGCAGTACTTC
J: TRBJ1-1; V: TRBV7-2; size: NA; D: NA; CDR3: CASSSQGVAEAFF; DNA: TGTGCCAGCAGCTCCCAGGGAGTAGCTGAAGCTTTCTTT
J: TRBJ2-1; V: TRBV12-3/TRBV12-4; size: NA; D: NA; CDR3: CASGTSYNEQFF; DNA: TGTGCCAGCGGCACATCCTACAATGAGCAGTTCTTC
J: TRBJ2-5; V: TRBV11-1; size: NA; D: TRBD2; CDR3: CASSSGLAGAGAQYF; DNA: TGTGCCAGCAGCTCGGGACTAGCGGGGGCCGGAGCCCAGTACTTC
J: TRBJ1-5; V: TRBV4-1; size: NA; D: NA; CDR3: CASSQAGLNQPQHF; DNA: TGCGCCAGCAGCCAAGCAGGGTTGAATCAGCCCCAGCATTTT
J: TRBJ2-7; V: TRBV28; size: NA; D: NA; CDR3: CASSLSQGMREQYF; DNA: TGTGCCAGCAGTTTATCACAGGGAATGAGGGAGCAGTACTTC
J: TRBJ2-5; V: TRBV6-2/TRBV6-3; size: NA; D: NA; CDR3: CASSYLGTFQETQYF; DNA: TGTGCCAGCAGTTACTTAGGGACATTCCAAGAGACCCAGTACTTC
J: TRBJ1-5; V: TRBV10-3; size: once; D: NA; CDR3: CAISEWAPAGSPQHF; DNA: TGTGCCATCAGTGAATGGGCCCCCGCCGGTTCTCCCCAGCATTTT
J: TRBJ2-2; V: TRBV5-4; size: NA; D: NA; CDR3: CASSLAGRTGELFF; DNA: TGTGCCAGCAGCCTAGCCGGACGTACCGGGGAGCTGTTTTTT
J: TRBJ1-2; V: TRBV28; size: few; D: NA; CDR3: CASREGQGISGYTF; DNA: TGTGCCAGCAGAGAAGGACAAGGGATTTCTGGCTACACCTTC
J: TRBJ1-2; V: TRBV5-4; size: NA; D: TRBD1; CDR3: CASWGQGAVGYTF; DNA: TGTGCCAGCTGGGGCCAGGGGGCTGTGGGCTACACCTTC
J: TRBJ2-1; V: TRBV27; size: NA; D: TRBD1; CDR3: CASSSGTGPNEQFF; DNA: TGTGCCAGCAGTTCCGGGACAGGGCCCAATGAGCAGTTCTTC
J: TRBJ2-7; V: TRBV12-3/TRBV12-4; size: NA; D: NA; CDR3: CASSFVSGAEQYF; DNA: TGTGCCAGCAGTTTTGTATCGGGAGCGGAGCAGTACTTC
J: TRBJ2-5; V: TRBV25-1; size: NA; D: TRBD1; CDR3: CASSGTGGMLQETQYF; DNA: TGTGCCAGCAGTGGGACAGGGGGCATGCTTCAAGAGACCCAGTACTTC
J: TRBJ2-7; V: TRBV11-2; size: NA; D: TRBD1; CDR3: CASSSGTGDYEQYF; DNA: TGTGCCAGCAGCTCCGGGACAGGGGACTACGAGCAGTACTTC
J: TRBJ2-2; V: TRBV25-1; size: NA; D: TRBD2; CDR3: CASTSSGRNTGELFF; DNA: TGTGCCAGCACGTCGAGCGGGAGGAACACCGGGGAGCTGTTTTTT
J: TRBJ1-5; V: TRBV6-2/TRBV6-3; size: NA; D: NA; CDR3: CASSYAGRGNQPQHF; DNA: TGTGCCAGCAGTTACGCCGGGCGCGGCAATCAGCCCCAGCATTTT
J: TRBJ1-5; V: TRBV18; size: NA; D: NA; CDR3: CASSPREVSNQPQHF; DNA: TGTGCCAGCTCACCCCGAGAGGTTAGCAATCAGCCCCAGCATTTT
J: TRBJ1-1; V: TRBV6-5; size: NA; D: NA; CDR3: CASSDSTVMNTEAFF; DNA: TGTGCCAGCAGTGACTCGACAGTGATGAACACTGAAGCTTTCTTT
J: TRBJ1-5; V: TRBV28; size: NA; D: NA; CDR3: CASSLLGNSNQPQHF; DNA: TGTGCCAGCAGTTTACTCGGGAATAGCAATCAGCCCCAGCATTTT
J: TRBJ2-5; V: TRBV27; size: NA; D: NA; CDR3: CASSLGQRETQYF; DNA: TGTGCCAGCAGCCTCGGACAGCGAGAGACCCAGTACTTC
J: TRBJ1-1; V: TRBV19; size: NA; D: NA; CDR3: CASSIAKNTEAFF; DNA: TGTGCCAGTAGTATCGCGAAAAACACTGAAGCTTTCTTT
J: TRBJ1-2; V: TRBV14; size: NA; D: NA; CDR3: CASSQVRESDGYTF; DNA: TGTGCCAGCAGCCAAGTAAGGGAATCGGATGGCTACACCTTC
J: TRBJ2-2; V: TRBV9; size: once; D: NA; CDR3: CASSVVNGELFF; DNA: TGTGCCAGCAGCGTAGTTAACGGGGAGCTGTTTTTT
J: TRBJ2-3; V: TRBV10-3; size: NA; D: TRBD2; CDR3: CATISTSGSSDTQYF; DNA: TGTGCCACCATTTCGACTAGCGGGAGCTCAGATACGCAGTATTTT
J: TRBJ2-1; V: TRBV2; size: NA; D: NA; CDR3: CASSGWGVSNEQFF; DNA: TGTGCCAGCAGTGGATGGGGGGTGAGCAATGAGCAGTTCTTC
J: TRBJ2-1; V: TRBV2; size: NA; D: NA; CDR3: CASSPQGRGYEQFF; DNA: TGTGCCAGCAGCCCGCAGGGGAGAGGGTATGAGCAGTTCTTC
J: TRBJ1-4; V: TRBV30; size: NA; D: TRBD1; CDR3: CAWSSGQDPTNEKLFF; DNA: TGTGCCTGGAGTTCGGGACAGGACCCCACTAATGAAAAACTGTTTTTT
J: TRBJ2-1; V: TRBV2; size: NA; D: NA; CDR3: CASSDDRLGVQFF; DNA: TGTGCCAGCAGTGACGACAGACTGGGTGTGCAGTTCTTC
J: TRBJ1-2; V: TRBV30; size: NA; D: NA; CDR3: CAWSSTGWLDRYTF; DNA: TGTGCCTGGAGTTCCACAGGGTGGTTAGATCGCTACACCTTC
J: TRBJ2-7; V: TRBV27; size: NA; D: NA; CDR3: CASSYGGAGYEQYF; DNA: TGTGCCAGCAGTTACGGGGGAGCGGGCTACGAGCAGTACTTC
J: TRBJ2-1; V: TRBV19; size: NA; D: NA; CDR3: CASSEYAGFSYNEQFF; DNA: TGTGCCAGTAGTGAATACGCGGGATTCTCCTACAATGAGCAGTTCTTC
J: TRBJ1-2; V: TRBV12-3/TRBV12-4; size: NA; D: NA; CDR3: CASSPDRNYGYTF; DNA: TGTGCCAGCAGTCCTGACAGGAACTATGGCTACACCTTC
J: TRBJ1-6; V: TRBV6-1; size: NA; D: NA; CDR3: CASSERGDNSPLHF; DNA: TGTGCCAGCAGTGAAAGGGGTGATAATTCACCCCTCCACTTT
J: TRBJ2-5; V: TRBV4-3; size: NA; D: NA; CDR3: CASSQERGGQETQYF; DNA: TGCGCCAGCAGCCAAGAAAGGGGCGGTCAAGAGACCCAGTACTTC
J: TRBJ2-7; V: TRBV11-3; size: few; D: TRBD2; CDR3: CASSSRDWVLAGGVYEQYF; DNA: TGTGCCAGCAGCTCCAGGGACTGGGTTCTAGCGGGAGGAGTTTACGAGCAGTACTTC
J: TRBJ1-6; V: TRBV27; size: few; D: TRBD1; CDR3: CASSLTGGNSPLHF; DNA: TGTGCCAGCAGTCTGACAGGGGGTAATTCACCCCTCCACTTT
J: TRBJ1-2; V: TRBV6-2/TRBV6-3; size: NA; D: NA; CDR3: CASSPPVTSGGYTF; DNA: TGTGCCAGCAGTCCGCCTGTTACATCGGGTGGCTACACCTTC
J: TRBJ2-3; V: TRBV29-1; size: once; D: NA; CDR3: CSGRGHTDTQYF; DNA: TGCAGCGGCCGGGGTCACACAGATACGCAGTATTTT
J: TRBJ2-2; V: TRBV5-1; size: once; D: NA; CDR3: CASSPWGDTGELFF; DNA: TGCGCCAGCAGTCCGTGGGGTGACACCGGGGAGCTGTTTTTT
J: TRBJ2-7; V: TRBV19; size: once; D: NA; CDR3: CASSRGGLSGSEQYF; DNA: TGTGCCAGTAGTCGTGGGGGCTTGTCCGGGTCCGAGCAGTACTTC
J: TRBJ1-4; V: TRBV29-1; size: NA; D: NA; CDR3: CSAGPGPKSGEKLFF; DNA: TGCAGCGCCGGCCCGGGGCCCAAATCTGGTGAAAAACTGTTTTTT
J: TRBJ1-5; V: TRBV7-8; size: NA; D: NA; CDR3: CASSSPGVPFLYSNQPQHF; DNA: TGTGCCAGCAGCTCGCCAGGGGTTCCTTTTTTGTATAGCAATCAGCCCCAGCATTTT
J: TRBJ2-5; V: TRBV7-9; size: NA; D: NA; CDR3: CASSLRERLEGGQETQYF; DNA: TGTGCCAGCAGCTTACGTGAGCGTTTGGAGGGGGGCCAAGAGACCCAGTACTTC
J: TRBJ1-4; V: TRBV7-9; size: NA; D: TRBD1; CDR3: CASSLVWGQANEKLFF; DNA: TGTGCCAGCAGCTTAGTTTGGGGACAGGCGAATGAAAAACTGTTTTTT
J: TRBJ2-5; V: TRBV7-2; size: NA; D: NA; CDR3: CASSQTQKETQYF; DNA: TGTGCCAGCAGCCAGACCCAAAAGGAGACCCAGTACTTC
J: TRBJ1-3; V: TRBV10-3; size: NA; D: TRBD1; CDR3: CAISDGTGWTGNTIYF; DNA: TGTGCCATCAGTGACGGGACAGGGTGGACTGGAAACACCATATATTTT
J: TRBJ2-1; V: TRBV28; size: NA; D: TRBD1; CDR3: CASSPWMGQGANEQFF; DNA: TGTGCCAGCAGCCCCTGGATGGGACAGGGGGCCAATGAGCAGTTCTTC
J: TRBJ2-7; V: TRBV4-1; size: NA; D: NA; CDR3: CASSQGKDGDYEQYF; DNA: TGCGCCAGCAGCCAAGGTAAGGACGGAGACTACGAGCAGTACTTC
J: TRBJ1-5; V: TRBV21-1; size: NA; D: NA; CDR3: CASSNGGPNNQPQHF; DNA: TGTGCCAGCAGCAACGGGGGGCCGAACAATCAGCCCCAGCATTTT
J: TRBJ1-4; V: TRBV4-1; size: NA; D: NA; CDR3: CASSHREISSPNEKLFF; DNA: TGCGCCAGCAGCCATCGGGAAATCTCCAGTCCGAATGAAAAACTGTTTTTT
J: TRBJ2-5; V: TRBV25-1; size: NA; D: TRBD2; CDR3: CASTGGKTQYF; DNA: TGTGCCAGTACCGGGGGGAAGACCCAGTACTTC
J: TRBJ2-2; V: TRBV9; size: NA; D: TRBD1; CDR3: CASSASWTGTNTGELFF; DNA: TGTGCCAGCAGCGCCTCTTGGACAGGGACTAACACCGGGGAGCTGTTTTTT
J: TRBJ1-5; V: TRBV2; size: NA; D: NA; CDR3: CASSEGAGPIGAQHF; DNA: TGTGCCAGCAGTGAAGGGGCAGGGCCCATAGGGGCCCAGCATTTT